These 29 T cell receptor beta chains share one sample of origin, sequenced in a study of CD8+ T cells in alopecia areata. The authors extracted RNA and reverse transcribed it into cDNA as the sequencing template. Some clones are missing from TCRdb's copy, which holds only in-frame ones; the method was immunoSEQ multiplex PCR. The sample includes 270,000 or so clones, 58% of them seen just once. The treatment here: oral pan-JAK inhibitor, 5-10 mg twice daily. The source was CD4+ T cells sorted from blood, collected at week 24, from a patient treated with tofacitinib. The receptor source for this set is a human donor with alopecia areata.

This sequence joins TRBV9 and TRBJ1-4; 9 bases are shared with TRBD1. The junction had 3 bases not matched to a gene; V was cut back by 3 bases and J by 3 bases. The germline CDR1 and CDR2 sequences are SGDLS and YYNGEE. This CDR3 contains 15 residues. CDR3 region: CASSARDRANEKLFF. The CDR3 DNA is TGTGCCAGCAGCGCAAGGGACAGGGCTAATGAAAAACTGTTTTTT.

This clone has only a few counts. This sequence joins TRBV4-1 and TRBJ2-5, with D uncertain. Germline-derived CDR1 and CDR2 are MGHRA and YSYEKL. V was pared by 4 bases and J by 5 bases, with 8 bases between. The CDR3 covers 12 residues. CDR3: CASSRPWETQYF. As DNA, the CDR3 is TGCGCCAGCAGCCGTCCCTGGGAGACCCAGTACTTC.

This clone was found a few times. This sequence joins TRBV29-1 and TRBJ1-4, with D possibly matching TRBD1 (5 bases). This CDR3 contains 13 residues. Germline CDR1 reads SQVTM; CDR2 reads ANQGSEA. V was pared by 1 base and J by 3 bases, with 6 bases between. CDR3 region: CSVEGQPNEKLFF. In nucleotides, the CDR3 is TGCAGCGTTGAAGGACAGCCTAATGAAAAACTGTTTTTT.

V is TRBV5-4 and J is TRBJ1-1; D is unresolved. Germline V gives CDR1 SGHNT, CDR2 YYREEE (reference sequence). The CDR3 contains 15 residues. V was cut by 1 base and J by 0 bases, with 10 bases left in between. The CDR3 region has the DNA TGTGCCAGCAGCTTGAGGAGGTCCATGAACACTGAAGCTTTCTTT. It specifies CASSLRRSMNTEAFF. The variable domain in full, completed from reference TRBV5-4 and TRBJ1-1, reads ETGVTQSPTHLIKTRGQQVTLRCSSQSGHNTVSWYQQALGQGPQFIFQYYREEENGRGNFPPRFSGLQFPNYSSELNVNALELDDSALYLCASSLRRSMNTEAFFGQGTRLTVV.

Only a few counts were recorded for this clone. The CDR3 is CASGQTIMEPQHF. In DNA, the CDR3 is TGTGCCAGCGGGCAGACGATCATGGAGCCCCAGCATTTT. The V call is TRBV28, the J call TRBJ1-5; D remains unclear. The germline gives CDR1 MDHEN, CDR2 SYDVKM. This CDR3 contains 13 residues. V dropped 8 bases and J dropped 8 bases, with 16 bases sitting between them.

This clone was seen only once. The V call is TRBV29-1, the J call TRBJ2-3; no reliable D call. Trimming removed 4 bases at V and 2 bases at J, with 10 bases between. The CDR3 covers 13 residues. Germline lookup yields CDR1 SQVTM and CDR2 ANQGSEA. The CDR3 nucleotides read TGCAGCGTTGGCCCCCTCGCCACAGATACGCAGTATTTT. It encodes CSVGPLATDTQYF.

J is TRBJ1-1 and V is TRBV7-3; D gene uncertain. V was clipped by 6 bases and J by 3 bases, with 11 bases between them. The CDR3 runs 13 residues. Germline-derived CDR1 and CDR2 are SGHTA and FQGTGA. CDR3: CASSSGLYTEAFF. CDR3 bases: TGTGCCAGCAGTTCCGGATTATACACTGAAGCTTTCTTT.

The chain is built from TRBV5-1 and TRBJ2-3; no reliable D call. Germline V gives CDR1 SGHRS, CDR2 YFSETQ. The CDR3 runs to 13 residues. V lost 5 bases and J lost 2, with 9 bases in between. The CDR3 coding sequence is TGCGCCAGCAGGGTGGAACCCACAGATACGCAGTATTTT. It is translated as CASRVEPTDTQYF.

The V and J genes are TRBV29-1 and TRBJ2-6; TRBD1 might be the D (6 bases). Germline V CDR1 and CDR2: SQVTM, ANQGSEA. The CDR3 loop spans 13 amino acids. Trimming pared 4 bases from V and 2 bases from J, leaving 6 bases between. CDR3 sequence: CSVAGAGANVLTF. CDR3 nucleotide sequence: TGCAGCGTTGCAGGGGCTGGGGCCAACGTCCTGACTTTC.

V is TRBV30 and J is TRBJ1-1; D gene unclear. V was shortened by 5 bases and J by 8 bases, with 12 bases between the two germline ends. CDR1 and CDR2 (germline): GTSNPN, SVGIG (reference sequence). This CDR3 comprises 11 residues. The CDR3 nucleotides read TGTGCCTGGGGCCGGATCGGAGAAGCTTTCTTT. The encoded protein is CAWGRIGEAFF.

The CDR3 protein is CASSLGGSGTSAYEQYF. The CDR3 DNA is TGTGCCAGCAGCTTGGGCGGGTCGGGGACTAGTGCCTACGAGCAGTACTTC. V usage is TRBV11-2 and J usage is TRBJ2-7; 8 bases map to TRBD2. This CDR3 spans 17 amino acids. Germline-derived CDR1 and CDR2 are SGHAT and FQNNGV. With V trimmed by 3 bases and J by 2 bases, 12 bases remained unmatched.

The chain combines TRBV4-1 with TRBJ1-5; possibly TRBD1 for D (6 bases). The CDR3 is made up of 16 amino acids. V was trimmed by 0 bases and J by 6 bases, leaving 15 bases between them. Looked up from germline, CDR1 is MGHRA and CDR2 is YSYEKL. CDR3 nucleotide sequence: TGCGCCAGCAGCCAAGATCCGGGGGGGCCCGGTCAGCCCCAGCATTTT. Its protein is CASSQDPGGPGQPQHF.

The chain joins TRBV15 to TRBJ2-5, with 9 nucleotides matching TRBD1. CDR1 is LNHNV and CDR2 is YYDKDF in the germline V gene (reference sequence). V dropped 5 bases and J dropped 2; count of bases not matched to a gene: 9. This CDR3 spans 16 amino acids. This chain's CDR3 is CATSPHGQGIQETQYF. The CDR3 nucleotides read TGTGCCACCAGCCCGCACGGACAGGGGATACAAGAGACCCAGTACTTC.

The rearrangement uses TRBV27 and TRBJ1-6, with 9 bases identical to TRBD1. The CDR3 has 14 amino acids. Looked up from germline, CDR1 is MNHEY and CDR2 is SMNVEV (reference sequence). V shed 8 bases, J shed 9 bases, and the junction held 8 bases outside the gene matches. Here the CDR3 reads CASRKGQGSSPLHF. The CDR3 bases are TGTGCCAGCCGGAAAGGACAGGGGAGTTCACCCCTCCACTTT.

This clone was observed a few times. The V call is TRBV11-1, the J call TRBJ1-1; 7 bases agree with TRBD1. The CDR3 spans 12 residues. Germline V gene sequence: CDR1 SGHAT, CDR2 FQDESV (reference sequence). V gave up 5 bases and J gave up 5 bases; unmatched junction bases: 2. The CDR3 coding sequence is TGTGCCAGCAGCGTGACAGGGACTGAAGCTTTCTTT. As protein: CASSVTGTEAFF. The variable domain in full, with the rest retrieved from reference TRBV11-1 and TRBJ1-1, is EAEVAQSPRYKITEKSQAVAFWCDPISGHATLYWYRQILGQGPELLVQFQDESVVDDSQLPKDRFSAERLKGVDSTLKIQPAELGDSAMYLCASSVTGTEAFFGQGTRLTVV.

The chain joins TRBV19 to TRBJ1-1; D uncertain. V lost 7 bases and J lost 1, with 10 bases in between. The germline gives CDR1 LNHDA, CDR2 SQIVND (reference sequence). The CDR3 covers 13 residues. CDR3 residues: CASTRGWNTEAFF. CDR3 bases: TGTGCCAGTACTCGGGGATGGAACACTGAAGCTTTCTTT.

This chain connects TRBV15 to TRBJ2-7, with D tentatively TRBD1 (6 bases). Deletions cut 1 base from V and 5 bases from J, with 15 bases between. Germline V CDR1 and CDR2: LNHNV, YYDKDF (reference sequence). The CDR3 is made up of 15 amino acids. CDR3 sequence reads: CATSRVGAGTNEQYF. In nucleotides, the CDR3 is TGTGCCACCAGCAGAGTGGGGGCCGGGACCAACGAGCAGTACTTC. Full variable domain (rest looked up from reference TRBV15 and TRBJ2-7): DAMVIQNPRYQVTQFGKPVTLSCSQTLNHNVMYWYQQKSSQAPKLLFHYYDKDFNNEADTPDNFQSRRPNTSFCFLDIRSPGLGDTAMYLCATSRVGAGTNEQYFGPGTRLTVT.

The chain employs TRBV7-2 and TRBJ2-5, with no clear D. Germline CDR1 and CDR2: SGHTA and FQGNSA. The CDR3 runs to 12 residues. The germline V and J ends were trimmed by 1 base and 9 bases, with 9 bases remaining between them. The CDR3 bases are TGTGCCAGCAGCTTAGAAAGTCAGGCCCAGTACTTC. The encoded protein is CASSLESQAQYF. Full variable domain (missing parts from reference TRBV7-2 and TRBJ2-5): GAGVSQSPSNKVTEKGKDVELRCDPISGHTALYWYRQSLGQGLEFLIYFQGNSAPDKSGLPSDRFSAERTGGSVSTLTIQRTQQEDSAVYLCASSLESQAQYFGPGTRLLVL.

This clone showed up just once. An end of the junction differs from the germline gene, which may be a read error. V and J are TRBV6-6 and TRBJ2-1; D unclear. Germline CDR1 and CDR2: MNHNY and SVGAGI (reference sequence). The CDR3 has 12 residues. The CDR3 DNA is TGTGCCAGCAGTTGGCGTAAAACAGAGCGGTTCTTC. As protein: CASSWRKTERFF.

This clone occurred a few times. The chain employs TRBV5-6 and TRBJ1-5, with a weak D call TRBD1 (6 bases). This CDR3 comprises 19 residues. V was shortened by 1 base and J by 7 bases, with 27 bases between the two germline ends. Germline V gene data show CDR1 as SGHDT and CDR2 as YYEEEE. The DNA for the CDR3 is TGTGCCAGCAGCTTGAGGGTCGACGATGGGGGCCTCATGCAACAGCCCCAGCATTTT. As protein: CASSLRVDDGGLMQQPQHF.

This clone was observed a few times. One end of the junction is discordant with germline, which a read error may explain. This rearrangement joins TRBV29-1 to TRBJ2-7; unclear D gene. Per germline, CDR1 SQVTM and CDR2 ANQGSEA. The CDR3 has 9 residues. The CDR3 nucleotides read TGCAGCGTTGAAGAGAACGGTAACTTC. Residues: CSVEENGNF.

This chain joins TRBV29-1 and TRBJ2-1, with a weak D call TRBD1 (5 bases). CDR1 is SQVTM, CDR2 ANQGSEA, per germline. CDR3 size: 13 residues. V gave up 6 bases and J gave up 2 bases, with 11 bases separating them. This CDR3 is CSVVGRAYNEQFF. The CDR3 DNA is TGCAGCGTGGTGGGCAGGGCCTACAATGAGCAGTTCTTC.

The table lists this clone with a few counts. The rearrangement links TRBV5-1 to TRBJ1-1; 10 bases are a match to TRBD1. The trim removed 4 bases at V and 0 bases at J, leaving 6 bases unmatched. Germline-derived CDR1 and CDR2 are SGHRS and YFSETQ. The CDR3 covers 16 residues. The CDR3, as DNA: TGCGCCAGCAGCCCGGGACAGGGGAGCATGAACACTGAAGCTTTCTTT. This encodes CASSPGQGSMNTEAFF.

J is TRBJ1-2 and V is TRBV30, with 7 nucleotides matching TRBD1. The V and J ends lost 3 bases and 6 bases, in that order; junction bases with no gene match: 7. This CDR3 is 13 amino acids long. CDR1 is GTSNPN and CDR2 is SVGIG in the germline V gene (reference sequence). CDR3: CAWSVNRGDGYTF. The DNA for the CDR3 is TGTGCCTGGAGCGTAAACAGGGGAGATGGCTACACCTTC.

This chain uses TRBV13 with TRBJ2-3; D could derive from TRBD1 or TRBD2 (5 bases each). CDR3 size: 14 residues. The V gene's germline CDR1 is PRHDT and CDR2 FYEKMQ (reference sequence). Trimming shortened V by 5 bases and J by 0 bases, and 9 bases separated the two germline ends. The CDR3 coding sequence is TGTGCCAGCAGCGGGGGACGGAGCACAGATACGCAGTATTTT. This translates into CASSGGRSTDTQYF.

This clone occurred a few times. The V call is TRBV30, the J call TRBJ2-5; TRBD1 matches 12 bases. V shed 1 base, J shed 5 bases, and the junction held 5 bases outside the gene matches. Per germline, CDR1 GTSNPN and CDR2 SVGIG (reference sequence). This CDR3 region has 15 residues. The CDR3 here is CAWSGGQGAEETQYF. The CDR3 nucleotides read TGTGCCTGGAGTGGGGGACAGGGGGCGGAGGAGACCCAGTACTTC.

V is TRBV2 and J is TRBJ2-1, with no clear D. CDR1 is SNHLY, CDR2 FYNNEI, per germline. CDR3 length: 16 amino acids. Between the trimmed V and J ends, which lost 6 bases and 6 bases, there was a span of 21 bases. The CDR3 sequence: CASRTPLSEASNEQFF. In DNA form, the CDR3 reads TGTGCCAGCAGGACTCCACTTAGTGAGGCCTCCAATGAGCAGTTCTTC. Full variable domain (missing parts from reference TRBV2 and TRBJ2-1): EPEVTQTPSHQVTQMGQEVILRCVPISNHLYFYWYRQILGQKVEFLVSFYNNEISEKSEIFDDQFSVERPDGSNFTLKIRSTKLEDSAMYFCASRTPLSEASNEQFFGPGTRLTVL.

This clone was seen a single time. At the DNA level, this CDR3 is encoded by other sequences in the same sample as well. The chain joins TRBV30 to TRBJ1-2; a possible D gene is TRBD1 (6 bases). This CDR3 has 13 amino acids. Germline V gene lookup returns CDR1 GTSNPN and CDR2 SVGIG (reference sequence). V was trimmed by 0 bases and J by 2 bases, leaving 7 bases between them. CDR3 nucleotides: TGTGCCTGGAGTGTTAGGGGGAACTATGGCTACACCTTC. Translation: CAWSVRGNYGYTF.

The chain joins TRBV4-2 to TRBJ1-1, with TRBD1 identical over 7 bases. From germline, CDR1 is LGHNA and CDR2 YNFKEQ. This CDR3 has 13 residues. Trimming took 0 bases from V and 11 from J; bases not matched to a gene: 6. DNA for the CDR3: TGTGCCAGCAGCCAAGATACGCCCAGGGGGGCTTTCTTT. It yields the protein CASSQDTPRGAFF.